The entry that follows covers one T cell receptor (beta chain) sequence. V was pared by 6 bases and J by 6 bases, with 11 bases of the junction left unmatched. Germline assignment: CDR1 SNHLY and CDR2 FYNNEI. The CDR3 length is 15 residues. The data derive from a study of T cell responses to AZD1222 COVID-19 vaccine. TCRdb's table, derived via immunoSEQ multiplex PCR, lists solely in-frame clones and lacks some. The repertoire holds 250,000 to 300,000 clones, with 90% to 95% as singletons. This sequence originates from an adult who received the AZD1222 COVID-19 vaccine. This rearrangement joins TRBV2 to TRBJ1-5, with 7 positions matching TRBD1. This specimen consisted of peripheral blood, obtained 28 days after the second AZD1222 dose. CDR3 sequence (DNA): TGTGCCAGCAGCGTTGACAGGGAGCGGGTTCAGCCCCAGCATTTT. Amino acids: CASSVDRERVQPQHF.